One sample yielded the 21 T cell receptor beta chains listed below, sequenced in a study of T cells in Graves' hyperthyroidism and ophthalmopathy. RNA transcripts were the template for amplifying TCR beta CDR3 regions. Using the HTBI primer set, a first-round RT-PCR was run on the TCR CDR3. TCRdb called the multiplex PCR reads again in MiXCR, with one record for every CDR3 protein. The table records about 640,000 distinct CDR3 sequences, less than 25% of them present only once. Sequenced: blood. These receptors all come from a man between 25 and 39 years old with Graves' ophthalmopathy.

CDR3 bases: TGTGCCAGCAGCGTAGGACTAGCGGGAGAGATAGATACGCAGTATTTT. Its protein is CASSVGLAGEIDTQYF. The rearrangement links TRBV9 to TRBJ2-3; TRBD2 matches 12 bases. Germline V lookup: CDR1 SGDLS, CDR2 YYNGEE. V dropped 0 bases and J dropped 5; count of bases not matched to a gene: 4. The CDR3 has 16 amino acids.

This clonotype appeared many times. This chain links TRBV28 with TRBJ2-1, with 10 bases identical to TRBD1. Germline lookup yields CDR1 MDHEN and CDR2 SYDVKM. The trim removed 3 bases at V and 6 bases at J, leaving 5 bases unmatched. The CDR3 is 15 residues long. The CDR3: CASSFIGTGANEQFF. CDR3 nucleotides: TGTGCCAGCAGTTTTATCGGGACAGGGGCCAATGAGCAGTTCTTC. Using reference TRBV28 and TRBJ2-1 for the parts outside the CDR3, the full variable domain is DVKVTQSSRYLVKRTGEKVFLECVQDMDHENMFWYRQDPGLGLRLIYFSYDVKMKEKGDIPEGYSVSREKKERFSLILESASTNQTSMYLCASSFIGTGANEQFFGPGTRLTVL.

This clonotype showed up just a few times. The rearrangement uses TRBV5-5 and TRBJ1-4; 8 bases fit TRBD1. CDR1 is SGHKS, CDR2 YYEKEE, per germline (reference sequence). The J segment lost 7 bases and the V segment lost 2 bases, leaving 13 bases of the junction unmatched. The CDR3 sequence is 17 residues long. The DNA for the CDR3 is TGTGCCAGCAGCTTCGTCGTTGTAGGACAGGGAGTTGAAAAACTGTTTTTT. Amino acids: CASSFVVVGQGVEKLFF. The full variable domain, with the rest looked up from reference TRBV5-5 and TRBJ1-4, is DAGVTQSPTHLIKTRGQQVTLRCSPISGHKSVSWYQQVLGQGPQFIFQYYEKEERGRGNFPDRFSARQFPNYSSELNVNALLLGDSALYLCASSFVVVGQGVEKLFFGSGTQLSVL.

The chain carries TRBV24-1 and TRBJ2-7; D might be TRBD2 (6 bases). The CDR3 is made up of 11 amino acids. Germline V gives CDR1 KGHDR, CDR2 SFDVKD. V lost 9 bases, J lost 7 bases, and 12 bases lay in between. The CDR3 coding sequence is TGTGCCACCGGCAGCGGGCGGGAGCAGTACTTC. It yields the protein CATGSGREQYF.

This clonotype was counted many times. The rearrangement uses TRBV5-1 and TRBJ2-7; either TRBD1 or TRBD2 may supply D (5 bases each). Germline V gene lookup returns CDR1 SGHRS and CDR2 YFSETQ. V lost 0 bases to trimming and J lost 5 bases, with 12 bases between them. CDR3 length: 14 amino acids. The CDR3, as DNA: TGCGCCAGCAGCTTGGGGGGACCTGCCCACGAGCAGTACTTC. Residues: CASSLGGPAHEQYF.

This clonotype came up a few times. V is TRBV27 and J is TRBJ2-7, with 8 bases identical to TRBD2. The CDR3 loop spans 16 amino acids. V lost 6 bases, J lost 5 bases, and 15 bases stayed unmatched. Germline assignment: CDR1 MNHEY and CDR2 SMNVEV (reference sequence). CDR3 residues: CASRGAGSGSSHEQYF. The CDR3 DNA reads TGTGCCAGCAGGGGGGCCGGGAGCGGGAGTTCGCACGAGCAGTACTTC.

The V and J genes are TRBV2 and TRBJ1-5; no definite D call. The CDR3 consists of 16 residues. Germline V gene data show CDR1 as SNHLY and CDR2 as FYNNEI. V gave up 6 bases and J gave up 2 bases, with 17 bases separating them. As DNA, the CDR3 is TGTGCCAGCAGCCAGGACGGGCCTTATGGCAATCAGCCCCAGCATTTT. Protein: CASSQDGPYGNQPQHF.

This clonotype was recorded at least ten times. V and J are TRBV18 and TRBJ2-1; D tentatively fits TRBD1 or TRBD2 (5 bases each). V lost 2 bases and J 6 bases, leaving 14 bases between the germline ends. The CDR3 is 15 residues long. In germline, CDR1 is KGHSH, CDR2 LQKENI. CDR3 bases: TGTGCCAGCTCACCAGAAGGAGCAGGGAGCAATGAGCAGTTCTTC. It is translated as CASSPEGAGSNEQFF.

In the case of this clonotype: This could be a read error, since a much larger clone is one nucleotide away. The chain joins TRBV7-8 to TRBJ2-7; perhaps TRBD1 as D (6 bases). Germline values: CDR1 SGHVS, CDR2 FQNEAQ. The CDR3 contains 15 residues. Between the trimmed V and J ends, which lost 1 base and 7 bases, there was a span of 17 bases. CDR3 DNA: TGTGCCAGCAGCTTAGATGGGGGACAATCAAGGGAGCAGTACTTC. Its translation is CASSLDGGQSREQYF. Supplemented by reference TRBV7-8 and TRBJ2-7, the full variable domain reads GAGVSQSPRYKVAKRGQDVALRCDPISGHVSLFWYQQALGQGPEFLTYFQNEAQLDKSGLPSDRFFAERPEGSVSTLKIQRTQQEDSAVYLCASSLDGGQSREQYFGPGTRLTVT.

This sequence joins TRBV28 and TRBJ2-1, with 8 positions matching TRBD1. The J segment lost 4 bases and the V segment lost 6 bases, leaving 8 bases of the junction unmatched. CDR1 is MDHEN, CDR2 SYDVKM, per germline. The CDR3 loop spans 15 amino acids. The CDR3 coding sequence is TGTGCCAGCAGCCCACTACAGGGGGGTTACAATGAGCAGTTCTTC. Residues: CASSPLQGGYNEQFF.

This clonotype was observed a handful of times. The chain couples TRBV20-1 to TRBJ2-7; 8 nucleotides align to TRBD1. CDR1 is DFQATT, CDR2 SNEGSKA, per germline (reference sequence). There are 13 residues in the CDR3. V was pared by 6 bases and J by 7 bases, with 11 bases of the junction left unmatched. CDR3 in amino acids: CSARTGIFKEQYF. The CDR3 DNA reads as TGCAGTGCCCGGACAGGGATCTTTAAGGAGCAGTACTTC.

This chain uses TRBV7-2 with TRBJ2-3; 12 bases are a match to TRBD1. Germline V lookup: CDR1 SGHTA, CDR2 FQGNSA. The CDR3 extends over 16 amino acids. V shed 5 bases, J shed 4 bases, and the junction held 7 bases outside the gene matches. Written as DNA, the CDR3 is TGTGCCAGCAGCGGTCCGGGACAGGGGGCTTCAGATACGCAGTATTTT. This encodes CASSGPGQGASDTQYF.

This clonotype was found many times. V usage is TRBV4-1 and J usage is TRBJ1-4; 11 nucleotides agree with TRBD1. The CDR3 consists of 15 residues. With V trimmed by 5 bases and J by 5 bases, 4 bases remained unmatched. The germline CDR1 and CDR2 sequences are MGHRA and YSYEKL. The CDR3 DNA is TGCGCCAGCAGCGTACGGGACAGGGGGAATGAAAAACTGTTTTTT. Its protein is CASSVRDRGNEKLFF.

As DNA, the CDR3 is TGTGCCAGCAGTCCTCGGGGAGGGGGCTGGGATCAGCCCCAGCATTTT. Protein: CASSPRGGGWDQPQHF. The chain couples TRBV28 to TRBJ1-5, with 7 bases lining up with TRBD1. Germline values: CDR1 MDHEN, CDR2 SYDVKM. V dropped 5 bases and J dropped 5; count of bases not matched to a gene: 12. The CDR3 is made up of 16 amino acids.

This clonotype has more than one count but fewer than ten. The gene calls are TRBV6-2 or TRBV6-3 and TRBJ1-5; 9 bases align to TRBD1. Germline CDR1 MNHEY, CDR2 SVGEGT. Trimming cost V 8 bases and J 0 bases; bases outside gene matches: 8. CDR3 length: 16 amino acids. For the CDR3, the DNA is TGTGCCAGCCTCCGATGGACAGGGGATAGCAATCAGCCCCAGCATTTT. As protein: CASLRWTGDSNQPQHF.

CDR3 sequence: CATEGPYNEQFF. The CDR3, as DNA: TGTGCCACCGAGGGACCCTACAATGAGCAGTTCTTC. V and J are TRBV24-1 and TRBJ2-1; possibly TRBD1 or TRBD2 for D (5 bases each). The CDR3 covers 12 residues. Germline loops: CDR1 KGHDR, CDR2 SFDVKD. V was clipped by 9 bases and J by 2 bases, with 7 bases between them.

The rearrangement joins TRBV4-3 to TRBJ1-4; D perhaps matches TRBD1 (5 bases). Germline CDR1 and CDR2: LGHNA and YSLEER. The CDR3 extends over 15 amino acids. The V gene lost 0 bases and the J gene lost 0 bases, with 5 bases spanning the gap. The CDR3 coding sequence is TGCGCCAGCAGCCAAGAGACAGCAACTAATGAAAAACTGTTTTTT. It codes for CASSQETATNEKLFF.

This clonotype has a count of ten or more. The chain recombines TRBV2 with TRBJ1-5; D is perhaps TRBD1 (6 bases). The V and J ends lost 7 bases and 7 bases respectively, with 14 bases between them. Germline values: CDR1 SNHLY, CDR2 FYNNEI. The CDR3 loop spans 13 amino acids. This CDR3 is CASTLQGGQPQHF. The CDR3 nucleotides are TGTGCCAGCACCCTACAGGGTGGACAGCCCCAGCATTTT.

The chain is built from TRBV15 and TRBJ2-7, with D possibly matching TRBD2 (5 bases). Trimming removed 3 bases from V and 5 bases from J, with 11 bases in between. The CDR3 is 13 residues long. CDR1 LNHNV and CDR2 YYDKDF come from the germline V gene (reference sequence). Written as DNA, the CDR3 is TGTGCCACCAGCAGGACCATCGGGGACGAGCAGTACTTC. This encodes CATSRTIGDEQYF.

This clonotype occurred a few times. V gene TRBV20-1 combines with J gene TRBJ1-2, with D possibly being TRBD1 (5 bases). Germline V CDR1 and CDR2: DFQATT, SNEGSKA (reference sequence). The ends were cut back, 5 bases at V and 4 bases at J, with 17 bases in the middle. The CDR3 is 14 amino acids. The CDR3 loop reads CSASDRARGYGYTF. For the CDR3, the DNA is TGCAGTGCTTCCGACAGAGCAAGGGGCTATGGCTACACCTTC.

At least ten counts were recorded for this clonotype. The chain has TRBV30 and TRBJ2-7, with D possibly matching TRBD1 (5 bases). Germline V lookup: CDR1 GTSNPN, CDR2 SVGIG (reference sequence). This CDR3 region has 13 residues. Trimming shortened V by 2 bases and J by 0 bases, and 8 bases separated the two germline ends. CDR3 DNA sequence: TGTGCCTGGAGTTGGACACTCTCCTACGAGCAGTACTTC. Encoded protein: CAWSWTLSYEQYF.